This TCR beta chain was sequenced for a study of blood T cell repertoires in COVID-19. On the study more broadly: PBMCs, B-cell-depleted T cells, or T cells provided the cDNA or gDNA that made up the material.

Original data processing: Estimates of nucleated cell counts were drawn from the amplification of reference gene primers. Profiling relied on immunoSEQ multiplex PCR, and the TCRdb table lists in-frame clones only, not all of them. Clonal size and the V and J genes are those of that table, whereas D and trimming came from the DNA. Counted here are some 190,000 clones, under 80% occurring once; the ten biggest clones make up about a sixth. The CDR3 is 19 amino acids. CDR1 and CDR2 from the germline V gene are LNHDA and SQIVND (reference sequence). Trimming left V 8 bases short and J 0 bases short, with 26 bases between. Participants were aged roughly 18 to 89 years, lived in roughly 25 US areas, and enrolled virtually.

The specimen was PBMCs or T cells enriched from blood (not recorded which). V usage is TRBV19 and J usage is TRBJ1-5; TRBD1 is a possible D gene (6 bases). The receptor comes from a woman aged 45-59 years with acute COVID-19. CDR3 bases: TGTGCCAGTGATTGGGGGCGCGCGCGTAGGGTCTATAGCAATCAGCCCCAGCATTTT. This codes for CASDWGRARRVYSNQPQHF.